These 31 T cell receptor beta chains were sequenced from one sample in a study of T-cell memory formation after mild COVID-19. In TCRdb, the 5' RACE reads were re-called with MiXCR into one record per CDR3 protein. The sample includes over 400,000 distinct CDR3 sequences, less than 25% seen only once; the top ten take around 13%. Input material: PBMCs or a T cell subset sorted from them (not recorded which). These receptors all stem from an adult woman who had mild COVID-19 (a few samples of this study predate the infection). Cell type and time point are not known.

This clonotype was seen a few times. The chain is built from TRBV5-1 and TRBJ2-7; a possible D gene is TRBD1 (6 bases). Germline lookup yields CDR1 SGHRS and CDR2 YFSETQ. This CDR3 is 15 amino acids long. With 1 base removed from V and 3 bases from J, the gap between germline ends came to 14 bases. The CDR3 DNA reads as TGCGCCAGCAGCTTGTCTCTACAGGGATTCTACGAGCAGTACTTC. Protein sequence: CASSLSLQGFYEQYF.

This clonotype has a handful of counts. Here the CDR3 DNA reads TGTGCCAGCAGCGTCGTTAGCTCCTACAATGAGCAGTTCTTC. This translates into CASSVVSSYNEQFF. The rearrangement links TRBV7-2 to TRBJ2-1; no clear D. V dropped 5 bases and J dropped 0 bases, with 8 bases sitting between them. The CDR3 has 14 residues. CDR1 is SGHTA, CDR2 FQGNSA, per germline.

About this clonotype itself: Its ends do not fully match the called genes, so a read error is possible. V usage is TRBV18 and J usage is TRBJ2-3; possibly TRBD1 or TRBD2 for D (5 bases each). This CDR3 is 13 amino acids long. In germline, CDR1 is KGHSH, CDR2 LQKENI. CDR3 sequence reads: CASTPGRADTQYF. CDR3 nucleotides: TGTGCCAGCACACCGGGGCGGGCGGATACGCAGTATTTT.

This clonotype has more than one count but fewer than ten. The CDR3 DNA is TGTGCCAGCAGGAGAGGACAGGGGATGAGCGAGCAGTACTTC. It encodes CASRRGQGMSEQYF. This sequence joins TRBV2 and TRBJ2-7, with 9 bases identical to TRBD1. Losses at the gene ends were 6 bases for V and 6 bases for J; bases not matched to a gene: 9. The germline gives CDR1 SNHLY, CDR2 FYNNEI. The CDR3 runs 14 residues.

The chain couples TRBV20-1 to TRBJ2-1, with D perhaps TRBD2 (6 bases). This CDR3 has 14 residues. Germline V gives CDR1 DFQATT, CDR2 SNEGSKA (reference sequence). V lost 6 bases and J lost 8, with 20 bases in between. In DNA form, the CDR3 reads TGCAGTGCGACCTTCGGGCTAGCGAGGTATGAGCAGTTCTTC. It translates to CSATFGLARYEQFF.

The chain is built from TRBV24-1 and TRBJ1-1, with unresolved D. The CDR3 contains 13 residues. Germline lookup yields CDR1 KGHDR and CDR2 SFDVKD. Trimming cost V 5 bases and J 1 base, with 7 bases left between them. CDR3 in amino acids: CATSGRPNTEAFF. The CDR3 nucleotides read TGTGCCACCAGTGGACGGCCGAACACTGAAGCTTTCTTT.

This sequence joins TRBV14 and TRBJ1-3, with D unresolved. V was shortened by 4 bases and J by 4 bases, with 5 bases between the two germline ends. Germline V gives CDR1 SGHDN, CDR2 FVKESK. The CDR3 extends over 12 amino acids. This CDR3 reads CASSRLGNTIYF. CDR3 nucleotide sequence: TGTGCCAGCAGCCGATTGGGAAACACCATATATTTT.

The V call is TRBV29-1, the J call TRBJ2-2; D gene unclear. This CDR3 spans 11 amino acids. V lost 6 bases and J lost 6, with 8 bases in between. Germline assignment: CDR1 SQVTM and CDR2 ANQGSEA. The CDR3 DNA is TGCAGCGTCCTTAGTGCCGGGGAGCTGTTTTTT. Translated, it gives CSVLSAGELFF.

Here the CDR3 DNA reads TGTGCCAGCAGCAGCATCCGGACAGGGCTGGTGGCTTTCTTT. This encodes CASSSIRTGLVAFF. This sequence joins TRBV11-2 and TRBJ1-1, with TRBD1 matching over 8 bases. Trimming at V came to 5 bases and at J to 11 bases, leaving 13 bases not matched to a gene. This CDR3 has 14 residues. In germline, CDR1 is SGHAT, CDR2 FQNNGV.

This clonotype was observed a handful of times. The V gene is TRBV4-3, the J gene TRBJ1-4, with D unclear. Trimming stripped 0 bases from V and 5 bases from J, with 10 bases between. CDR1 and CDR2 from the germline V gene are LGHNA and YSLEER. The CDR3 extends over 15 amino acids. CDR3 sequence (DNA): TGCGCCAGCAGCCAAGATGTCGCAGAAAATGAAAAACTGTTTTTT. Translation: CASSQDVAENEKLFF.

The V and J genes are TRBV29-1 and TRBJ1-4, with TRBD1 identical over 7 bases. The CDR3 runs 14 residues. CDR1 and CDR2 (germline): SQVTM, ANQGSEA. Trimming removed 5 bases from V and 3 bases from J; junction bases left unmatched: 6. The CDR3: CSVRQGLANEKLFF. DNA of the CDR3: TGCAGCGTTCGACAGGGTTTGGCTAATGAAAAACTGTTTTTT. Complete variable domain (other parts from reference TRBV29-1 and TRBJ1-4): SAVISQKPSRDICQRGTSLTIQCQVDSQVTMMFWYRQQPGQSLTLIATANQGSEATYESGFVIDKFPISRPNLTFSTLTVSNMSPEDSSIYLCSVRQGLANEKLFFGSGTQLSVL.

The rearrangement joins TRBV12-3 or TRBV12-4 to TRBJ1-5, with D perhaps TRBD1 (5 bases). CDR3 length: 16 amino acids. Trimming stripped 8 bases from V and 2 bases from J, with 19 bases between. In nucleotides, the CDR3 is TGTGCCAGCCTGGTGGGGCGGGGGGGAGGCAATCAGCCCCAGCATTTT. This gives the protein CASLVGRGGGNQPQHF.

The chain uses TRBV11-2 and TRBJ2-2; D may be TRBD1 or TRBD2 (5 bases each). V was cut by 1 base and J by 5 bases, with 14 bases left in between. CDR1 and CDR2 from the germline V gene are SGHAT and FQNNGV. This CDR3 is built from 16 residues. This chain's CDR3 is CASSLAAAWGTGELFF. Here the CDR3 DNA reads TGTGCCAGCAGCTTAGCGGCAGCTTGGGGGACCGGGGAGCTGTTTTTT.

V usage is TRBV6-2 or TRBV6-3 and J usage is TRBJ2-1, with D tentatively TRBD1 (6 bases). Germline assignment: CDR1 MNHEY and CDR2 SVGEGT. CDR3 length equals 15 residues. Trimming stripped 3 bases from V and 3 bases from J, with 12 bases between. CDR3 sequence reads: CASSYLRQDYNEQFF. As DNA, the CDR3 is TGTGCCAGCAGTTATTTGAGACAGGACTACAATGAGCAGTTCTTC.

This clonotype has only a few counts. The chain employs TRBV18 and TRBJ2-7, with 14 positions matching TRBD2. The V segment lost 5 bases and the J segment 3 bases; nucleotides outside the gene matches: 3. CDR1 and CDR2 (germline): KGHSH, LQKENI. The CDR3 is 15 amino acids. Here the CDR3 DNA reads TGTGCCAGCTCAACTGGGACTAGCGGGAGCTACGAGCAGTACTTC. This sequence encodes CASSTGTSGSYEQYF.

This clonotype came up a few times. This chain joins TRBV14 and TRBJ2-2; D is possibly TRBD1 (6 bases). This CDR3 has 14 amino acids. V shed 0 bases and J shed 9 bases, with 11 bases lying between them. Germline V gene data show CDR1 as SGHDN and CDR2 as FVKESK. The CDR3 loop reads CASSQEWGPRELFF. The CDR3 DNA sequence: TGTGCCAGCAGCCAAGAATGGGGGCCACGGGAGCTGTTTTTT. Full variable domain (outside the CDR3, taken from reference TRBV14 and TRBJ2-2): EAGVTQFPSHSVIEKGQTVTLRCDPISGHDNLYWYRRVMGKEIKFLLHFVKESKQDESGMPNNRFLAERTGGTYSTLKVQPAELEDSGVYFCASSQEWGPRELFFGEGSRLTVL.

This clonotype was detected a few times. The chain joins TRBV20-1 to TRBJ2-5; 7 positions match TRBD2. Germline CDR1 is DFQATT and CDR2 is SNEGSKA (reference sequence). The CDR3 spans 14 residues. V lost 6 bases and J lost 4; bases outside the gene matches: 11. DNA of the CDR3: TGCAGTGCCCCCCCCCGACTAGCTGGAGAGACCCAGTACTTC. Protein sequence: CSAPPRLAGETQYF.

This clonotype turned up a few times. This chain connects TRBV5-1 to TRBJ1-1; no firm D call. This CDR3 is built from 17 residues. V was pared by 1 base and J by 0 bases, with 16 bases between. Germline CDR1 is SGHRS and CDR2 is YFSETQ. CDR3 sequence: CASSLKNLGNLNTEAFF. The DNA for the CDR3 is TGCGCCAGCAGCTTGAAAAACCTCGGGAACTTGAACACTGAAGCTTTCTTT.

In this sample, this clonotype turned up once. V is TRBV9 and J is TRBJ2-1, with D unresolved. Germline V gene lookup returns CDR1 SGDLS and CDR2 YYNGEE. Trimming stripped 0 bases from V and 0 bases from J, with 13 bases between. The CDR3 covers 17 residues. The CDR3 is CASSVAAIPSSYNEQFF. Written as DNA, the CDR3 is TGTGCCAGCAGCGTAGCGGCTATCCCCAGCTCCTACAATGAGCAGTTCTTC.

This clonotype was observed a handful of times. The chain employs TRBV24-1 and TRBJ2-1; D tentatively fits TRBD1 or TRBD2 (5 bases each). The CDR3 loop spans 14 amino acids. Trimming left V 9 bases short and J 5 bases short, with 16 bases between. Germline CDR1 is KGHDR and CDR2 is SFDVKD. CDR3 bases: TGTGCCACCGCCAGGCCGGGACGGAACAATGAGCAGTTCTTC. It codes for CATARPGRNNEQFF.

The genes are TRBV18 and TRBJ2-2, with unresolved D. Germline V gives CDR1 KGHSH, CDR2 LQKENI. V lost 1 base and J lost 2, with 11 bases in between. CDR3 size: 16 residues. The CDR3 sequence: CASSPRMALNTGELFF. In DNA form, the CDR3 reads TGTGCCAGCTCACCACGGATGGCACTAAACACCGGGGAGCTGTTTTTT. Complete variable domain (other parts from reference TRBV18 and TRBJ2-2): NAGVMQNPRHLVRRRGQEARLRCSPMKGHSHVYWYRQLPEEGLKFMVYLQKENIIDESGMPKERFSAEFPKEGPSILRIQQVVRGDSAAYFCASSPRMALNTGELFFGEGSRLTVL.

The chain couples TRBV5-4 to TRBJ2-5; the match to TRBD2 covers 7 bases. The CDR3 is 16 amino acids. Per the germline V gene, CDR1 is SGHNT and CDR2 is YYREEE (reference sequence). V was pared by 3 bases and J by 2 bases, with 10 bases of the junction left unmatched. CDR3 nucleotides: TGTGCCAGCAGCTCGGGGGGACTCAAATGGCAAGAGACCCAGTACTTC. It yields the protein CASSSGGLKWQETQYF.

This chain connects TRBV30 to TRBJ2-7; TRBD1 matches 7 bases. The germline V gene has CDR1 GTSNPN and CDR2 SVGIG (reference sequence). This CDR3 has 14 amino acids. J was trimmed by 6 bases and V by 2 bases; bases with no gene match: 10. The CDR3 spells CAWSHLDRPLEQYF. In nucleotides, the CDR3 is TGTGCCTGGAGTCACCTGGACAGGCCTCTCGAGCAGTACTTC. The whole variable domain, remainder taken from reference TRBV30 and TRBJ2-7, is SQTIHQWPATLVQPVGSPLSLECTVEGTSNPNLYWYRQAAGRGLQLLFYSVGIGQISSEVPQNLSASRPQDRQFILSSKKLLLSDSGFYLCAWSHLDRPLEQYFGPGTRLTVT.

The chain couples TRBV29-1 to TRBJ2-3; 8 bases align to TRBD1. The CDR3 extends over 15 amino acids. CDR1 is SQVTM, CDR2 ANQGSEA, per germline. V gave up 4 bases and J gave up 2 bases; unmatched junction bases: 8. The CDR3 nucleotides read TGCAGCGTTGTAGGCCAGGGGGCCCTCACAGATACGCAGTATTTT. It specifies CSVVGQGALTDTQYF.

This clonotype occurred a few times. J is TRBJ1-5 and V is TRBV7-2; TRBD1 aligns across 8 bases. The CDR3 extends over 13 amino acids. V shed 5 bases, J shed 6 bases, and the junction held 3 bases outside the gene matches. Germline loops: CDR1 SGHTA, CDR2 FQGNSA. CDR3 sequence reads: CASSPTGVQPQHF. CDR3 coding DNA: TGTGCCAGCAGCCCGACAGGGGTTCAGCCCCAGCATTTT.

The gene calls are TRBV6-5 and TRBJ1-1; D gene unclear. The CDR3 runs to 16 residues. Germline V gene data show CDR1 as MNHEY and CDR2 as SVGAGI. V lost 2 bases and J lost 0, with 13 bases in between. CDR3 sequence reads: CASSYQSGRLNTEAFF. CDR3 nucleotide sequence: TGTGCCAGCAGTTACCAATCTGGACGGCTGAACACTGAAGCTTTCTTT.

There are a few counts of this clonotype. V is TRBV27 and J is TRBJ1-4; 7 nucleotides agree with TRBD1. Germline CDR1 is MNHEY and CDR2 is SMNVEV (reference sequence). The CDR3 has 13 residues. The V and J ends lost 8 bases and 2 bases, in that order; junction bases with no gene match: 2. The CDR3, as DNA: TGTGCCAGCTCGGGACAGACTAATGAAAAACTGTTTTTT. It translates to CASSGQTNEKLFF.

V and J are TRBV6-5 and TRBJ2-7; 10 nucleotides agree with TRBD1. CDR1 is MNHEY and CDR2 is SVGAGI in the germline V gene. The CDR3 consists of 18 residues. After removal of 2 bases from V and 2 bases from J, the junction contained 12 bases not matched to a gene. The CDR3 region is CASSYTHPRTGGPYEQYF. CDR3 coding DNA: TGTGCCAGCAGTTACACACATCCCCGGACAGGGGGACCCTACGAGCAGTACTTC.

In its sample, this clonotype was seen a few times. V usage is TRBV29-1 and J usage is TRBJ2-7, with 10 bases matching TRBD1. V shed 1 base, J shed 1 base, and the junction held 1 base outside the gene matches. The CDR3 is 14 residues long. The germline V gene encodes CDR1 SQVTM and CDR2 ANQGSEA. The CDR3 nucleotides read TGCAGCGTTGAAGGGGACAGGGGATCCTACGAGCAGTACTTC. Translation gives CSVEGDRGSYEQYF.

This clonotype was found a few times. The chain joins TRBV12-5 to TRBJ2-1; tentative D call: TRBD1 (5 bases). This CDR3 has 13 amino acids. The germline gives CDR1 LGHNT, CDR2 FRNRAP. V lost 5 bases and J 9 bases, leaving 14 bases between the germline ends. The CDR3 here is CASGLPGLGEQFF. The CDR3 DNA is TGTGCTAGTGGTCTTCCAGGGCTTGGTGAGCAGTTCTTC.

The chain uses TRBV7-8 and TRBJ2-7; tentatively, D is TRBD1 or TRBD2 (5 bases each). The V gene's germline CDR1 is SGHVS and CDR2 FQNEAQ. CDR3 size: 15 residues. The ends were cut back, 0 bases at V and 2 bases at J, with 11 bases in the middle. CDR3 nucleotides: TGTGCCAGCAGCTTAGCGGGGGTCGGCCCCTACGAGCAGTACTTC. Its protein product is CASSLAGVGPYEQYF. The full variable domain, its missing parts supplied by reference TRBV7-8 and TRBJ2-7, is GAGVSQSPRYKVAKRGQDVALRCDPISGHVSLFWYQQALGQGPEFLTYFQNEAQLDKSGLPSDRFFAERPEGSVSTLKIQRTQQEDSAVYLCASSLAGVGPYEQYFGPGTRLTVT.